This entry features one TCR beta chain sequence. Original processing notes: Reference gene primer amplification gave nucleated cell count estimates. Repertoires were generated with immunoSEQ multiplex PCR, while TCRdb's copy carries only in-frame clones and drops some. The DNA gave D and trimming, while V, J and clone size come from that table. The sample shows around 200,000 clones, 65% to 85% of them seen only once. This sample is part of a study of blood T cell repertoires in COVID-19. Study context: The United States, Italy and Spain were the sources of the acute and convalescent COVID-19 samples. From T cells, B-cell-depleted T cells, or PBMCs came the material, which was cDNA or gDNA.

CDR1 and CDR2 (germline): SQVTM, ANQGSEA. J was trimmed by 4 bases and V by 4 bases; bases with no gene match: 4. This CDR3 is built from 14 residues. V and J are TRBV29-1 and TRBJ2-1; the match to TRBD1 covers 10 bases. The material sequenced was peripheral blood. The clonotype originates from a woman in her 50s with acute or convalescent COVID-19. The CDR3 is CSVGGQGEYNEQFF. CDR3 bases: TGCAGCGTTGGTGGACAGGGGGAGTACAATGAGCAGTTCTTC.